The clone carrying this TCR beta chain was picked up one time. This sample was included in a study of CD8 T cells in Susac syndrome. Reverse transcription of roughly 0.5 to 1 ug RNA was carried out with random hexamers. A multiplex approach, immunoSEQ multiplex PCR, amplified TCR beta CDR3 across 54 Vbeta and 13 Jbeta. MiXCR was run by TCRdb on the immunoSEQ multiplex PCR reads, yielding one entry per CDR3 protein. The data show hundreds of thousands of distinct CDR3 sequences, roughly nine tenths seen once. Looked up from germline, CDR1 is LGHDT and CDR2 is YNNKEL (reference sequence). The CDR3 is 17 residues long. Sequencing targeted TCR beta in blood CD8+ and CD4+ T cells. Negative isolation was used for CD8+ and CD4+ T cells and FACS enrichment for TEMRA cells.

The sample taken for sequencing was CD8+ T cells from PBMCs. The TCR originated in a human donor with multiple sclerosis. V gene TRBV3-1 combines with J gene TRBJ2-3, with 7 positions matching TRBD1. The end of the DNA aligns better with TRBJ1-5, so the J call may be wrong. CDR3 region: CASSQDQGGASTDTQHF. The CDR3 DNA is TGTGCCAGCAGCCAAGATCAGGGGGGGGCGAGCACAGATACGCAGCATTTT.